What follows are 21 T cell receptor beta chains derived from one specimen sequenced in a study of blood T cell repertoires in COVID-19. Clones were read by immunoSEQ multiplex PCR, and TCRdb kept only the in-frame ones, dropping some. In the table there are approximately 120,000 clones, 70% to 90% of which are singletons. The sequencing input was peripheral blood. Source of these receptors: a human donor in a cohort sampled during active COVID-19.

The V call is TRBV15, the J call TRBJ1-1; D is perhaps TRBD1 (5 bases). The CDR3 has 16 residues. Germline V gene sequence: CDR1 LNHNV, CDR2 YYDKDF (reference sequence). The germline V and J ends were trimmed by 2 bases and 0 bases, with 13 bases remaining between them. CDR3 nucleotide sequence: TGTGCCACCAGCAGAACCAGGGAATCTATGAACACTGAAGCTTTCTTT. As protein: CATSRTRESMNTEAFF. Combining the CDR3 with reference TRBV15 and TRBJ1-1 gives the whole variable domain DAMVIQNPRYQVTQFGKPVTLSCSQTLNHNVMYWYQQKSSQAPKLLFHYYDKDFNNEADTPDNFQSRRPNTSFCFLDIRSPGLGDTAMYLCATSRTRESMNTEAFFGQGTRLTVV.

The gene calls are TRBV6-2 or TRBV6-3 and TRBJ2-1, with 9 bases matching TRBD2. The germline gives CDR1 MNHEY, CDR2 SVGEGT. V was pared by 2 bases and J by 5 bases, with 7 bases of the junction left unmatched. This CDR3 contains 16 residues. The CDR3 DNA reads as TGTGCCAGCAGTTACCTCGGCGGGAGGGTTAACAATGAGCAGTTCTTC. This codes for CASSYLGGRVNNEQFF.

The chain links TRBV7-9 to TRBJ1-3; D gene uncertain. Germline-derived CDR1 and CDR2 are SEHNR and FQNEAQ (reference sequence). The V gene lost 4 bases and the J gene lost 2 bases, with 12 bases spanning the gap. The CDR3 length is 15 residues. This CDR3 reads CASSSEREPGNTIYF. CDR3 DNA sequence: TGTGCCAGCAGCTCAGAGAGGGAACCTGGAAACACCATATATTTT.

The CDR3 here is CASSYWPITSYEQYF. As DNA, the CDR3 is TGTGCCAGCAGTTATTGGCCCATCACCTCCTACGAGCAGTACTTC. V usage is TRBV27 and J usage is TRBJ2-7, with D unresolved. This CDR3 region has 15 residues. V was clipped by 4 bases and J by 0 bases, with 13 bases between them. Per germline, CDR1 MNHEY and CDR2 SMNVEV (reference sequence).

The V gene is TRBV11-1, the J gene TRBJ1-5; perhaps TRBD1 as D (6 bases). V was pared by 6 bases and J by 3 bases, with 12 bases between. Germline V gene lookup returns CDR1 SGHAT and CDR2 FQDESV (reference sequence). The CDR3 length is 14 residues. CDR3 sequence (DNA): TGTGCCAGCAGTTCCACAGGGCTCAATCAGCCCCAGCATTTT. Amino acid sequence: CASSSTGLNQPQHF.

The rearrangement uses TRBV6-5 and TRBJ2-3; the match to TRBD1 covers 8 bases. V lost 5 bases to trimming and J lost 4 bases; unmatched junction nucleotides: 5. Germline CDR1 reads MNHEY; CDR2 reads SVGAGI. CDR3 length: 14 amino acids. This CDR3 is CASSRTGQADTQYF. The DNA of the CDR3 is TGTGCCAGCAGTAGGACAGGGCAGGCAGATACGCAGTATTTT.

This rearrangement joins TRBV5-5 to TRBJ2-7; 7 nucleotides align to TRBD2. V was pared by 0 bases and J by 0 bases, with 6 bases of the junction left unmatched. Germline V CDR1 and CDR2: SGHKS, YYEKEE (reference sequence). This CDR3 is 16 amino acids long. The CDR3 bases are TGTGCCAGCAGCTTGGATAGCGGGTCGAGCTCCTACGAGCAGTACTTC. Its protein product is CASSLDSGSSSYEQYF. The entire variable domain, with the rest obtained from reference TRBV5-5 and TRBJ2-7, is as follows: DAGVTQSPTHLIKTRGQQVTLRCSPISGHKSVSWYQQVLGQGPQFIFQYYEKEERGRGNFPDRFSARQFPNYSSELNVNALLLGDSALYLCASSLDSGSSSYEQYFGPGTRLTVT.

This clone occurred once. The chain combines TRBV2 with TRBJ1-1; D is perhaps TRBD1 (6 bases). Germline loops: CDR1 SNHLY, CDR2 FYNNEI. V lost 1 base and J 1 base, leaving 10 bases between the germline ends. This CDR3 is 15 amino acids long. The DNA of the CDR3 is TGTGCCAGCAGTGAAGGGGGACACCCGAACACTGAAGCTTTCTTT. Encoded protein: CASSEGGHPNTEAFF.

The rearrangement uses TRBV13 and TRBJ2-1; tentative D call: TRBD1 (5 bases). The germline V and J ends were trimmed by 1 base and 7 bases, with 20 bases remaining between them. The CDR3 contains 17 residues. Germline-derived CDR1 and CDR2 are PRHDT and FYEKMQ (reference sequence). Here the CDR3 DNA reads TGTGCCAGCAGCTTAGTCATAGGGGCTAGGTTTGGGAATGAGCAGTTCTTC. It is translated as CASSLVIGARFGNEQFF.

The chain has TRBV5-1 and TRBJ1-2; TRBD1 might be the D (5 bases). Trimming left V 3 bases short and J 9 bases short, with 21 bases between. The CDR3 is 15 residues long. Germline V gene sequence: CDR1 SGHRS, CDR2 YFSETQ. The CDR3 coding sequence is TGCGCCAGCAGCTCCCGACACGCTAGGGGTAATAGCTACACCTTC. This codes for CASSSRHARGNSYTF.

The chain combines TRBV7-3 with TRBJ2-7; TRBD2 matches at 8 bases. Germline V gives CDR1 SGHTA, CDR2 FQGTGA. This CDR3 contains 17 residues. Unmatched junction bases numbered 12, after V lost 5 bases and J lost 0 bases. The CDR3 DNA is TGTGCCAGCAGCCCCTCGGGACTAGGCCCGAGCTCCTACGAGCAGTACTTC. It is translated as CASSPSGLGPSSYEQYF.

This sequence joins TRBV5-1 and TRBJ1-6; 8 bases align to TRBD1. J was trimmed by 10 bases and V by 0 bases; bases with no gene match: 6. Germline-derived CDR1 and CDR2 are SGHRS and YFSETQ. The CDR3 length is 15 residues. The CDR3 DNA reads TGCGCCAGCAGCTTGGTGGTGACAGGGGTGTCACCCCTCCACTTT. It encodes CASSLVVTGVSPLHF.

The J gene is TRBJ1-6, the V gene TRBV5-4; the D gene is possibly TRBD1 (5 bases). The ends were cut back, 1 base at V and 5 bases at J, with 10 bases in the middle. Per the germline V gene, CDR1 is SGHNT and CDR2 is YYREEE (reference sequence). There are 15 residues in the CDR3. CDR3 residues: CASSLQGVDNSPLHF. The DNA of the CDR3 is TGTGCCAGCAGCTTGCAAGGGGTCGATAATTCACCCCTCCACTTT.

The chain is built from TRBV7-2 and TRBJ2-3; TRBD2 aligns across 15 bases. Looked up from germline, CDR1 is SGHTA and CDR2 is FQGNSA. Germline trimming cut 4 bases from V and 5 bases from J; bases unmatched to any gene: 7. The CDR3 loop spans 17 amino acids. CDR3 sequence reads: CASSSGLAGGGGDTQYF. The CDR3 nucleotides read TGTGCCAGCAGCTCAGGACTAGCGGGAGGGGGTGGAGATACGCAGTATTTT.

In the case of this clone: This specimen includes other DNA sequences encoding the same CDR3. This CDR3 is CASSLGTGWRETQYF. The CDR3 coding sequence is TGCGCCAGCAGCTTGGGGACAGGGTGGCGTGAGACCCAGTACTTC. V is TRBV5-1 and J is TRBJ2-5, with 8 bases fitting TRBD1. The length of the CDR3 is 15 residues. V dropped 0 bases and J dropped 5; count of bases not matched to a gene: 6. Germline lookup yields CDR1 SGHRS and CDR2 YFSETQ.

The V gene is TRBV9, the J gene TRBJ1-2; 7 bases are a match to TRBD1. With V trimmed by 0 bases and J by 4 bases, 6 bases remained unmatched. The CDR3 covers 15 residues. Germline V gene lookup returns CDR1 SGDLS and CDR2 YYNGEE. CDR3 nucleotides: TGTGCCAGCAGCGTAGTGGGGACAGCGGGCTATGGCTACACCTTC. Amino acid sequence: CASSVVGTAGYGYTF.

The chain combines TRBV15 with TRBJ2-7, with D hard to call. CDR1 is LNHNV, CDR2 YYDKDF, per germline (reference sequence). The CDR3 has 13 amino acids. Trimming took 5 bases from V and 4 from J, leaving 12 bases between them. The CDR3 loop reads CATSFERNYEQYF. Written as DNA, the CDR3 is TGTGCCACCAGCTTTGAGAGGAATTACGAGCAGTACTTC.

V is TRBV10-3 and J is TRBJ1-1; TRBD1 matches at 12 bases. The CDR3 is made up of 18 amino acids. Losses at the gene ends were 4 bases for V and 6 bases for J; bases not matched to a gene: 15. Germline loops: CDR1 ENHRY, CDR2 SYGVKD. CDR3 sequence reads: CAISARLLRDRGRSEAFF. CDR3 DNA: TGTGCCATCAGTGCAAGACTCCTCCGGGACAGGGGGCGTTCTGAAGCTTTCTTT.

The rearrangement uses TRBV24-1 and TRBJ2-3, with 9 bases lining up with TRBD1. The CDR3 covers 17 residues. The V and J ends lost 1 base and 4 bases, in that order; junction bases with no gene match: 8. Germline V gene sequence: CDR1 KGHDR, CDR2 SFDVKD. The CDR3 nucleotides read TGTGCCACCAGTGATTTCCTCGGGACAGGGCTTTCAGATACGCAGTATTTT. Translation: CATSDFLGTGLSDTQYF.

The chain recombines TRBV9 with TRBJ2-3; D may be TRBD2 (5 bases). CDR3 length equals 17 residues. Looked up from germline, CDR1 is SGDLS and CDR2 is YYNGEE. V lost 3 bases to trimming and J lost 1 base, with 18 bases between them. The CDR3 region is CASSARPARRGTDTQYF. The CDR3 DNA is TGTGCCAGCAGCGCGCGACCCGCCCGGCGGGGCACAGATACGCAGTATTTT.

This rearrangement joins TRBV7-9 to TRBJ1-2; D gene uncertain. The CDR3 runs 13 residues. V lost 1 base to trimming and J lost 4 bases, with 7 bases between them. Germline assignment: CDR1 SEHNR and CDR2 FQNEAQ (reference sequence). The DNA for the CDR3 is TGTGCCAGCAGCTTAGTGGGCAGCTATGGCTACACCTTC. Its translation: CASSLVGSYGYTF. Complete variable domain (other parts from reference TRBV7-9 and TRBJ1-2): DTGVSQNPRHKITKRGQNVTFRCDPISEHNRLYWYRQTLGQGPEFLTYFQNEAQLEKSRLLSDRFSAERPKGSFSTLEIQRTEQGDSAMYLCASSLVGSYGYTFGSGTRLTVV.